This paragraph reports one T cell receptor (beta chain). No antigen is known for it. Base qualities are not provided; no much larger clone lies one nucleotide away. This sample stems from a study of glioma-infiltrating T cells after dendritic cell vaccination (dated by TCRdb to about 2016). Concerning the study at large: Of the 15 or so glioblastoma patients in the cohort, all drawn from Phase I and II dendritic cell vaccination trials, 9 were newly diagnosed and 6 had recurrent disease. Survival after dendritic cell vaccination was correlated with TCR sequencing metrics, such as TIL content and the overlap between tumor and blood repertoires. Between 2003 and 2012, patients were given autologous tumor lysate-pulsed dendritic cell vaccination. In glioblastoma patients vaccinated with dendritic cells, deep sequencing of TCR beta CDR3 regions served to measure the amount of tumor-infiltrating lymphocytes and to compare repertoires between tumor and blood. To make the vaccine, monocyte-derived dendritic cells were cultured for about seven days with IL-4 and GM-CSF and then pulsed overnight with autologous tumor lysate. Three intradermal dendritic cell vaccine injections were administered to patients at biweekly intervals in the arm below the axilla. What the research found in general, with its limitations: Higher estimated pretreatment TIL content predicted longer time to progression and overall survival after dendritic cell vaccination. The response model built on TCR overlap across three groups was characterized as speculative, with prospective validation still needed. TCR clonality showed no direct relationship with survival, which suggests that a diverse polyclonal response may be important. The cohort was small and heterogeneous, and full blood and tumor sets were available for few patients, with initial-recurrent tumor pairs available for even fewer patients.

The immunoSEQ assay amplified TCRB CDR3 regions from approximately 2 micrograms of genomic DNA, or from all available DNA when less than that amount was available. Multiplex PCR used 60 forward primers for TCR V beta segments and 13 reverse primers for J beta segments. To estimate reads per starting template, synthetic control templates were spiked into each sample at limiting dilution. The Illumina HiSeq System generated 87 bp sequencing reads. The source study handled its data this way. PCR and sequencing errors were removed by merging closely related sequences with a nearest neighbor algorithm. TCR overlap was defined as the percentage of unique tumor TCR beta sequences that were also present in the same patient's peripheral blood. Entries here come from immuneACCESS through TCRdb and include only in-frame sequences with V and J called. Some clones fail to appear in such tables; in the studies checked, an unresolved V gene covers under half of the shortfall, and the cause of the remainder is unknown. D and trimming come from the DNA, and the V and J calls and clone size come from that table. The table for this sample lists 40,000 to 60,000 clones; 85% of them were counted only once. Over 10% of the sample belongs to the ten largest clones.

Patients were selected on the basis of adequate residual fresh-frozen tumor tissue and more than two years of available survival data. Although molecular status otherwise differed among the glioblastoma patients, no patient had an isocitrate dehydrogenase mutation. PBMC were collected before vaccination, two weeks after the third vaccination, and at tumor progression if tumor progression occurred. The Qiagen DNeasy Blood extraction Kit was used for extraction of genomic DNA. The origin of this receptor is a human donor with glioblastoma. Sample: blood, taken before dendritic cell vaccination.

The CDR3 sequence is CASAWPLRGINPGDEQFF. The sequenced DNA is TGTGCCAGCGCCTGGCCATTAAGGGGGATCAACCCTGGCGATGAGCAGTTCTTC. The chain joins TRBV7-6 to TRBJ2-1; a tentative D match to TRBD1 spans 6 bases. Per the germline V gene, SGHVS is the CDR1 and FNYEAQ is the CDR2. Inclusive of the bounding cysteine and phenylalanine, the CDR3 is 18 residues long. Left in the record is the CDR3 DNA by itself, 54 bases read in frame from the first base. The V and J ends are trimmed by 8 bases and 8 bases, leaving 31 bases between them.